This is a list of T cell receptor beta chains from one sample in a study of T cells in Graves' hyperthyroidism and ophthalmopathy. TCRdb re-derived calls from the multiplex PCR reads in MiXCR, one entry per CDR3 protein. The table lists some 560,000 distinct CDR3 sequences, 12% to 15% of them singletons. The sequenced sample consisted of blood. These TCRs come from a woman aged 40 to 50 with Graves' hyperthyroidism. The CDR3 runs from the conserved cysteine through the conserved F or W. The order of the fields is D gene, clone size, V gene, J gene, CDR3 DNA, CDR3 protein. A D gene is named only where the DNA matches it firmly. Rows give clone size only sometimes, using once, few, many, or a class for an expanded clone.

D gene: .
clone size: few
V gene: TRBV10-3
J gene: TRBJ2-7
CDR3 DNA: TGTGCCATCAGTGCCGGGACCCCGAGGGAGCAGTACTTC
CDR3 protein: CAISAGTPREQYF

D gene: .
clone size: .
V gene: TRBV24-1
J gene: TRBJ2-3
CDR3 DNA: TGTGCCACCAGTGATTTCGGCGGGAACTCAGATACGCAGTATTTT
CDR3 protein: CATSDFGGNSDTQYF

D gene: .
clone size: .
V gene: TRBV4-2
J gene: TRBJ1-1
CDR3 DNA: TGTGCCAGCAGCCAAGATACAGGGACGGAAGCTTTCTTT
CDR3 protein: CASSQDTGTEAFF

D gene: .
clone size: many
V gene: TRBV27
J gene: TRBJ2-7
CDR3 DNA: TGTGCCAGCAGATGGACGGGAAGGAACGAGCAGTACTTC
CDR3 protein: CASRWTGRNEQYF

D gene: .
clone size: .
V gene: TRBV4-2
J gene: TRBJ2-7
CDR3 DNA: TGTGCCAGCAGTGAGAGGGGTCCTTACGAGCAGTACTTC
CDR3 protein: CASSERGPYEQYF

D gene: .
clone size: .
V gene: TRBV18
J gene: TRBJ2-2
CDR3 DNA: TGTGCCAGCTCACCACCGATGGGCACCGGGGAGCTGTTTTTT
CDR3 protein: CASSPPMGTGELFF

D gene: .
clone size: .
V gene: TRBV6-1
J gene: TRBJ2-3
CDR3 DNA: TGTGTCAGTAGTGTTACAGGGTCGTTCCTGGATACGCAGTATTTT
CDR3 protein: CVSSVTGSFLDTQYF

D gene: .
clone size: few
V gene: TRBV7-9
J gene: TRBJ2-7
CDR3 DNA: TGTGCCAGCAGCTATATGGACAGTTACGAGCAGTACTTC
CDR3 protein: CASSYMDSYEQYF

D gene: .
clone size: .
V gene: TRBV29-1
J gene: TRBJ1-1
CDR3 DNA: TGCAGCGCCCACTTCGGTCCCCCGGCTTTCTTT
CDR3 protein: CSAHFGPPAFF

D gene: .
clone size: .
V gene: TRBV6-2/TRBV6-3
J gene: TRBJ1-6
CDR3 DNA: TGTGCCAGCAGAGAGCCGCAAAATTCACCCCTCCACTTT
CDR3 protein: CASREPQNSPLHF

D gene: TRBD2
clone size: .
V gene: TRBV5-1
J gene: TRBJ2-5
CDR3 DNA: TGCGCCAGTTGGGGCCCAAGCGGGAATAGGGAGACCCAGTACTTC
CDR3 protein: CASWGPSGNRETQYF

D gene: .
clone size: many
V gene: TRBV28
J gene: TRBJ1-3
CDR3 DNA: TGTGCCAGCAGAGAAAATACAGGGATCTCTGGAAACACCATATATTTT
CDR3 protein: CASRENTGISGNTIYF

D gene: TRBD2
clone size: many
V gene: TRBV2
J gene: TRBJ2-5
CDR3 DNA: TGTGCCAGCGATAGAGCGGGAAAAAGCACTAGTAGTGGATCAGGAGAGACCCAGTACTTC
CDR3 protein: CASDRAGKSTSSGSGETQYF

D gene: .
clone size: many
V gene: TRBV11-2
J gene: TRBJ2-3
CDR3 DNA: TGTGCCAGCAGACCAGGACTGTCTAGCACAGATACGCAGTATTTT
CDR3 protein: CASRPGLSSTDTQYF

D gene: .
clone size: many
V gene: TRBV28
J gene: TRBJ2-1
CDR3 DNA: TGTGCCAGCAGCCTCCCGGGGTGGGGATACAATGAGCAGTTCTTC
CDR3 protein: CASSLPGWGYNEQFF

D gene: TRBD2
clone size: many
V gene: TRBV10-3
J gene: TRBJ2-1
CDR3 DNA: TGTGCCATCAGTGAGAAGGTTGAGACTAGCGGGAGGATGTTCTACAATGAGCAGTTCTTC
CDR3 protein: CAISEKVETSGRMFYNEQFF

D gene: .
clone size: few
V gene: TRBV6-1
J gene: TRBJ2-6
CDR3 DNA: TGTGCCAGCAGTGAACGGCTTTCTGGGGCCAACGTCCTGACTTTC
CDR3 protein: CASSERLSGANVLTF

D gene: TRBD1
clone size: many
V gene: TRBV13
J gene: TRBJ1-1
CDR3 DNA: TGTGCCAGCAGCGTTGGGGACAGGGGGGACACTGAAGCTTTCTTT
CDR3 protein: CASSVGDRGDTEAFF

D gene: .
clone size: .
V gene: TRBV27
J gene: TRBJ2-7
CDR3 DNA: TGTGCCAGCCGTTGGCAGGCCGGCGCCTACGAGCAGTACTTC
CDR3 protein: CASRWQAGAYEQYF

D gene: TRBD1
clone size: many
V gene: TRBV27
J gene: TRBJ2-7
CDR3 DNA: TGTGCCAGCAGGAATAGTGTTGGGACAGGTACTTACGAGCAGTACTTC
CDR3 protein: CASRNSVGTGTYEQYF

D gene: TRBD1
clone size: .
V gene: TRBV2
J gene: TRBJ2-2
CDR3 DNA: TGTGCCAGCAGCGCCGGGACAGCTTACACCGGGGAGCTGTTTTTT
CDR3 protein: CASSAGTAYTGELFF

D gene: .
clone size: few
V gene: TRBV14
J gene: TRBJ1-2
CDR3 DNA: TGTGCCAGCAGCCAAGCTGGGGGCTATGGCTACACCTTC
CDR3 protein: CASSQAGGYGYTF

D gene: .
clone size: few
V gene: TRBV4-1
J gene: TRBJ2-1
CDR3 DNA: TGCGCCAGCAGCCAAGACCCAGACGGGTTCAGCTCCTACAATGAGCAGTTCTTC
CDR3 protein: CASSQDPDGFSSYNEQFF

D gene: TRBD1
clone size: many
V gene: TRBV28
J gene: TRBJ2-7
CDR3 DNA: TGTGCCAGCAGTAAGGGGGCGGATTACGAGGAGTACTTC
CDR3 protein: CASSKGADYEEYF

D gene: TRBD2
clone size: many
V gene: TRBV20-1
J gene: TRBJ2-1
CDR3 DNA: TGCAGTGCTCAGAGACGGGAGGTCGGTGAGCAGTTCTTC
CDR3 protein: CSAQRREVGEQFF

D gene: .
clone size: .
V gene: TRBV3-1
J gene: TRBJ2-3
CDR3 DNA: TGTGCCAGCAGCCCCCTTGCCGGACAACTTAGCACAGATACGCAGTATTTT
CDR3 protein: CASSPLAGQLSTDTQYF

D gene: TRBD1
clone size: many
V gene: TRBV28
J gene: TRBJ1-2
CDR3 DNA: TGTGCCAGCAGTCCCCAAGGGACAGGGAATTACTATGGCTACACCTTC
CDR3 protein: CASSPQGTGNYYGYTF

D gene: TRBD2
clone size: few
V gene: TRBV4-1
J gene: TRBJ2-3
CDR3 DNA: TGCGCCAGCAGTTCCACACCGGGACTAGTCCCAGATACGCAGTATTTT
CDR3 protein: CASSSTPGLVPDTQYF

D gene: .
clone size: few
V gene: TRBV18
J gene: TRBJ2-5
CDR3 DNA: TGTGCCAGCTCTCCCTTACCGGCCACTCTTCAAGAGACCCAGTACTTC
CDR3 protein: CASSPLPATLQETQYF

D gene: TRBD2
clone size: .
V gene: TRBV4-2
J gene: TRBJ2-6
CDR3 DNA: TGTGCCAGCAGCCAAGAATCGACGGGGGGCTCTGGGGCCAACGTCCTGACTTTC
CDR3 protein: CASSQESTGGSGANVLTF

D gene: .
clone size: many
V gene: TRBV3-1
J gene: TRBJ2-2
CDR3 DNA: TGTGCCAGCAGCCAAGCGGTGGCGCCCGGGGAGCTGTTTTTT
CDR3 protein: CASSQAVAPGELFF

D gene: .
clone size: .
V gene: TRBV19
J gene: TRBJ1-2
CDR3 DNA: TGTGCCAGTATGGAGGGGGTGAATGCTAACTATGGCTACACCTTC
CDR3 protein: CASMEGVNANYGYTF

D gene: .
clone size: many
V gene: TRBV15
J gene: TRBJ1-1
CDR3 DNA: TGTGCCACCAGCAGAGAGGGAGCGATTGAAGCTTTCTTT
CDR3 protein: CATSREGAIEAFF

D gene: .
clone size: many
V gene: TRBV20-1
J gene: TRBJ2-7
CDR3 DNA: TGCAGTGCCGACCACAGGGAAGACTACGAGCAGTACTTC
CDR3 protein: CSADHREDYEQYF

D gene: .
clone size: few
V gene: TRBV4-1
J gene: TRBJ1-1
CDR3 DNA: TGCGCCAGCAGCCAAGAGGGGAGGATGAACACTGAAGCTTTCTTT
CDR3 protein: CASSQEGRMNTEAFF

D gene: .
clone size: many
V gene: TRBV30
J gene: TRBJ1-4
CDR3 DNA: TGTGCCTGGAATGGACAACCTGGGGAAAAACTGTTTTTT
CDR3 protein: CAWNGQPGEKLFF

D gene: TRBD2
clone size: many
V gene: TRBV3-1
J gene: TRBJ2-5
CDR3 DNA: TGTGCCAGCAGCCCCCCCCCGGGACTAGCGGGAGTGGGAGAGACCCAGTACTTC
CDR3 protein: CASSPPPGLAGVGETQYF

D gene: TRBD2
clone size: few
V gene: TRBV27
J gene: TRBJ2-5
CDR3 DNA: TGTGCCAGCAGCGACGCCGGGACTAGCGGGAGTCTTCAAGAGACCCAGTACTTC
CDR3 protein: CASSDAGTSGSLQETQYF

D gene: TRBD1
clone size: .
V gene: TRBV20-1
J gene: TRBJ2-7
CDR3 DNA: TGCAGTGCTAGAGGACAGGGCCAGTCCTACGAGCAGTACTTC
CDR3 protein: CSARGQGQSYEQYF

D gene: .
clone size: many
V gene: TRBV27
J gene: TRBJ2-1
CDR3 DNA: TGTGCCAGCAGTTTCGGGCTTGCGGGACGGAATGAGCAGTTCTTC
CDR3 protein: CASSFGLAGRNEQFF

D gene: TRBD2
clone size: many
V gene: TRBV12-3/TRBV12-4
J gene: TRBJ2-3
CDR3 DNA: TGTGCCAGCAGTCCGGGACTAGCGGGAGGAAGTTCTAGCACAGATACGCAGTATTTT
CDR3 protein: CASSPGLAGGSSSTDTQYF

D gene: TRBD2
clone size: many
V gene: TRBV7-6
J gene: TRBJ2-1
CDR3 DNA: TGTGCCAGCAGCTTCCCACTTAGCGGGGGGCCGTACAATGAGCAGTTCTTC
CDR3 protein: CASSFPLSGGPYNEQFF

D gene: .
clone size: many
V gene: TRBV30
J gene: TRBJ1-6
CDR3 DNA: TGTGCCTGGAGTCAGGGGAATTCACCCCTCCACTTT
CDR3 protein: CAWSQGNSPLHF

D gene: .
clone size: many
V gene: TRBV5-6
J gene: TRBJ1-1
CDR3 DNA: TGTGCCAGCAGCTTGTCCCGAAATTATGACTCTGAAGCTTTCTTT
CDR3 protein: CASSLSRNYDSEAFF

D gene: .
clone size: few
V gene: TRBV13
J gene: TRBJ1-3
CDR3 DNA: TGTGCCAGCAGCTTAGGGGGAAGGAGGACAGTCTCTGGAAACACCATATATTTT
CDR3 protein: CASSLGGRRTVSGNTIYF

D gene: TRBD2
clone size: few
V gene: TRBV7-2
J gene: TRBJ2-5
CDR3 DNA: TGTGCCAGCAGCTTCGTCGGCGGGAGGACGTACTTC
CDR3 protein: CASSFVGGRTYF

D gene: TRBD2
clone size: many
V gene: TRBV27
J gene: TRBJ2-1
CDR3 DNA: TGTGCCAGCAGTCCCAGGGGGACTAGCGGGTACTACAATGAGCAGTTCTTC
CDR3 protein: CASSPRGTSGYYNEQFF

D gene: TRBD1
clone size: many
V gene: TRBV5-1
J gene: TRBJ1-1
CDR3 DNA: TGCGCCAGCAGCTTTACGGGACAGCGGAACACTGAAGCTTTCTTT
CDR3 protein: CASSFTGQRNTEAFF

D gene: TRBD1
clone size: few
V gene: TRBV12-3/TRBV12-4
J gene: TRBJ1-5
CDR3 DNA: TGTGCCAGCAGTTTTGGGGACAGGGTTCATAGCAATCAGCCCCAGCATTTT
CDR3 protein: CASSFGDRVHSNQPQHF